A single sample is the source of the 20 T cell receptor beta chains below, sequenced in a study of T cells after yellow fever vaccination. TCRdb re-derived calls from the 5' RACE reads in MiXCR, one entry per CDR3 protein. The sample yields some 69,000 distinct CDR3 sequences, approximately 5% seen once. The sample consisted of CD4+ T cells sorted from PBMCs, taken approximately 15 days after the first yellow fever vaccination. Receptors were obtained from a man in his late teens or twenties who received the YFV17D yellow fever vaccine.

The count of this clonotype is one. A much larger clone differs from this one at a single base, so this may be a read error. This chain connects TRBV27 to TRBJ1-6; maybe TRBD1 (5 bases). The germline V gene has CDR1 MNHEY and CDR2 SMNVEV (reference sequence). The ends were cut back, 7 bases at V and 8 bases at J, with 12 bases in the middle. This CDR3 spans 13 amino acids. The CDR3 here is CASTRGAYSPLHF. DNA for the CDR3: TGTGCCAGCACAAGGGGAGCGTATTCACCCCTCCACTTT.

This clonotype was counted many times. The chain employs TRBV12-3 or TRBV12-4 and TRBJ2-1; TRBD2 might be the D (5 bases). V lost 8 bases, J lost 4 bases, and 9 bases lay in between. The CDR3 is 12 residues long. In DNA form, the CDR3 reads TGTGCCAGCGGCCGGGGATACAATGAGCAGTTCTTC. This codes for CASGRGYNEQFF.

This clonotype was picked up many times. The CDR3 here is CASSEFGTEAFF. The CDR3 coding sequence is TGTGCCAGCAGTGAATTCGGGACTGAAGCTTTCTTT. The rearrangement uses TRBV2 and TRBJ1-1; no firm D call. CDR1 is SNHLY and CDR2 is FYNNEI in the germline V gene. The CDR3 consists of 12 residues. V lost 2 bases to trimming and J lost 5 bases, with 6 bases between them.

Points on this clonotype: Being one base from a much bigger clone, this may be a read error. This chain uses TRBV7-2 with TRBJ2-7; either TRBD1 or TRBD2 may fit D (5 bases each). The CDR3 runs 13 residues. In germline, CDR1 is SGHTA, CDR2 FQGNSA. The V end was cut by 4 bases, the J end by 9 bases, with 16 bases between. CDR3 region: CASSWTTGGGQYV. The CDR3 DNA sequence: TGTGCCAGCAGCTGGACCACAGGAGGCGGGCAGTACGTC.

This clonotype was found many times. The CDR3 region has the DNA TGTGCCAGCAGTCCCATGGTGGGTGTCGCTGGGGCCAACGTCCTGACTTTC. Translation: CASSPMVGVAGANVLTF. This rearrangement joins TRBV27 to TRBJ2-6, with D unclear. Trimming pared 5 bases from V and 2 bases from J, leaving 16 bases between. Per the germline V gene, CDR1 is MNHEY and CDR2 is SMNVEV (reference sequence). The CDR3 runs 17 residues.

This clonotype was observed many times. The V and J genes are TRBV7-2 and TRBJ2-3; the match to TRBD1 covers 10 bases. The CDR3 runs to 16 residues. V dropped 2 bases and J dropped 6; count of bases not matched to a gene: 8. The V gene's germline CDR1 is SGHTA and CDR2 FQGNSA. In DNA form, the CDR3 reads TGTGCCAGCAGCTTAATGGGGACAGGGGCCGCTGATACGCAGTATTTT. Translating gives CASSLMGTGAADTQYF.

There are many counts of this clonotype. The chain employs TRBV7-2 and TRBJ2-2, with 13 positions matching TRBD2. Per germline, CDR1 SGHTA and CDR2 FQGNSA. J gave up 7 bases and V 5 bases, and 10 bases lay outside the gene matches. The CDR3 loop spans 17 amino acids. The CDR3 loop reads CASSLGLAGAQGGELFF. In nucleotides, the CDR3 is TGTGCCAGCAGCCTAGGACTAGCGGGGGCCCAGGGCGGGGAGCTGTTTTTT.

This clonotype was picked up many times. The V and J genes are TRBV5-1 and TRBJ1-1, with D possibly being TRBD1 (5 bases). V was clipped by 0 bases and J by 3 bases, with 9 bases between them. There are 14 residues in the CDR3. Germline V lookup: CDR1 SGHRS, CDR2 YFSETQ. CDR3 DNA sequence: TGCGCCAGCAGCTTGGAGGGGAAGGACACTGAAGCTTTCTTT. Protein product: CASSLEGKDTEAFF.

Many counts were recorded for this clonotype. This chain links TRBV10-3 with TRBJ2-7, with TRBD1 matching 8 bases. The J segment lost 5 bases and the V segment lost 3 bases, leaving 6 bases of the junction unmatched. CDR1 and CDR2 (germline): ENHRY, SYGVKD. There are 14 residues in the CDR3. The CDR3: CAISDGDRGNEQYF. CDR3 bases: TGTGCCATCAGTGATGGTGACAGGGGTAACGAGCAGTACTTC.

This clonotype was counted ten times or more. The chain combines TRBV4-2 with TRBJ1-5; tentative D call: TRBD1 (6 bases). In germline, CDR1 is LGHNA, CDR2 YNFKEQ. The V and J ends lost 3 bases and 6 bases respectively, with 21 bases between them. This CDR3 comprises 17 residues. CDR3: CASSHNMKGGPGQPQHF. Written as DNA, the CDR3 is TGTGCCAGCAGCCATAACATGAAGGGGGGGCCGGGTCAGCCCCAGCATTTT.

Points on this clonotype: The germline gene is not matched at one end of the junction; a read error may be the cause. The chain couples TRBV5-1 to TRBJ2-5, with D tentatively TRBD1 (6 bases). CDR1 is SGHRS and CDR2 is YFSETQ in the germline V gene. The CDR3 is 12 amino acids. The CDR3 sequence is CARSLDRETQYF. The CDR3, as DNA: TGCGCCAGAAGCTTGGACAGAGAGACCCAGTACTTC.

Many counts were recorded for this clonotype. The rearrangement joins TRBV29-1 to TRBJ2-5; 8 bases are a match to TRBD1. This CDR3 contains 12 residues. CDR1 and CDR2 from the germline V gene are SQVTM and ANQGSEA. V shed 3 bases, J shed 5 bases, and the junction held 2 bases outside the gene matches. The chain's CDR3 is CSVDRQGETQYF. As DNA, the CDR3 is TGCAGCGTTGATCGACAGGGGGAGACCCAGTACTTC.

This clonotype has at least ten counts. CDR3 protein: CASSLPGTLGGELFF. CDR3 in DNA: TGTGCCAGCAGCCTGCCCGGGACCCTCGGCGGGGAGCTGTTTTTT. The V and J genes are TRBV5-4 and TRBJ2-2, with D perhaps assigned TRBD1 or TRBD2 (5 bases each). This CDR3 has 15 residues. Germline V gene lookup returns CDR1 SGHNT and CDR2 YYREEE (reference sequence). Trimming removed 4 bases at V and 7 bases at J, with 17 bases between.

The CDR3 protein is CASSETGTPKEHF. The CDR3 DNA reads TGTGCCAGCAGTGAGACAGGGACTCCTAAGGAGCATTTT. This chain uses TRBV2 with TRBJ1-5, with TRBD1 matching 7 bases. Germline-derived CDR1 and CDR2 are SNHLY and FYNNEI. CDR3 length: 13 residues. Germline trimming cut 3 bases from V and 14 bases from J; bases unmatched to any gene: 10.

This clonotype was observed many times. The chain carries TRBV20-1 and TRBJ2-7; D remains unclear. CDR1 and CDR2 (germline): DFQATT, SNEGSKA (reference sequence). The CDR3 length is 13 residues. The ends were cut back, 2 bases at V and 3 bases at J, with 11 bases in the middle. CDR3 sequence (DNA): TGCAGTGCTAGATTCCCGTCCCGCTACGAGCAGTACGTC. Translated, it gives CSARFPSRYEQYV.

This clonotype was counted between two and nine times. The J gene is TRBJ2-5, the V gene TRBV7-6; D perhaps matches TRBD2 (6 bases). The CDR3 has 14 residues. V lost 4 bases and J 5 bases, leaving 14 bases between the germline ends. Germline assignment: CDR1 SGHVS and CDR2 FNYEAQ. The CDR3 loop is CASSSPTEGETQYF. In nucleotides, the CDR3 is TGTGCCAGCAGCTCACCGACGGAGGGGGAGACCCAGTACTTC. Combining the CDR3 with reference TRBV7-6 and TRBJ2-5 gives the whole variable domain GAGVSQSPRYKVTKRGQDVALRCDPISGHVSLYWYRQALGQGPEFLTYFNYEAQQDKSGLPNDRFSAERPEGSISTLTIQRTEQRDSAMYRCASSSPTEGETQYFGPGTRLLVL.

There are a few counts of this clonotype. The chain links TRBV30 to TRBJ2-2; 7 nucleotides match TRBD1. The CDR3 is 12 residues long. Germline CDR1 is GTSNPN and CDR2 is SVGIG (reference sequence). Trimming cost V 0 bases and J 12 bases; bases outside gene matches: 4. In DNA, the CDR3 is TGTGCCTGGAGTGTAGGGGGCCCTAAGCTGTTTTTT. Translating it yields CAWSVGGPKLFF.

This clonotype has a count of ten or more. CDR3 sequence (DNA): TGTGCCAGCAGCGTAGAGGGGACAGGATCCTATGGCTACACCTTC. Protein product: CASSVEGTGSYGYTF. This rearrangement joins TRBV9 to TRBJ1-2; 8 bases agree with TRBD1. The CDR3 loop spans 15 amino acids. After removal of 0 bases from V and 4 bases from J, the junction contained 5 bases not matched to a gene. Per germline, CDR1 SGDLS and CDR2 YYNGEE.

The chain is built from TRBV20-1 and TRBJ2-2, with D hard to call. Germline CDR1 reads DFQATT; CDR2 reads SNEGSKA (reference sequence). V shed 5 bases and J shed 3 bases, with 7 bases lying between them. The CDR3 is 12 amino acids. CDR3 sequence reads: CSAFRYTGELFF. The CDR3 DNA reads TGCAGTGCTTTCCGCTACACCGGGGAGCTGTTTTTT.

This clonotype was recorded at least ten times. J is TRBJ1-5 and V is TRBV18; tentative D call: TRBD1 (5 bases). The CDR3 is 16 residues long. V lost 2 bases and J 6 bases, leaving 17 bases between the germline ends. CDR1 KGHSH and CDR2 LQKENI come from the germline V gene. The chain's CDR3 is CASSPTEGIRGQPQHF. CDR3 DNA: TGTGCCAGCTCACCAACAGAGGGGATTCGCGGTCAGCCCCAGCATTTT.